A selection of T cell receptor beta chains follows, all from one sample in a study of CD8 T cells in ankylosing spondylitis. TCRdb re-analysed the 5' RACE reads in MiXCR, keeping a single row per CDR3 protein. The sample includes roughly 700,000 distinct CDR3 sequences, under 20% seen only once; the top ten take around a fifth. The source material was blood, either unsorted or a sorted T cell fraction (not recorded which). The receptors originated from a male donor with ankylosing spondylitis. Each CDR3 is given with its conserved first and last residue. The D gene is left open where the match is weak. The size of a clone is reported for some rows only, either as once, few or many, or as a class for expanded clones.

clone size	D gene	J gene	V gene	CDR3 protein	CDR3 DNA
.	.	TRBJ1-1	TRBV12-3/TRBV12-4	CASSPGTRPTEAFF	TGTGCCAGCAGTCCCGGGACGCGTCCGACTGAAGCTTTCTTT
few	TRBD2	TRBJ2-3	TRBV11-2	CASSPSGAPDTQYF	TGTGCCAGCAGCCCTAGCGGGGCGCCTGATACGCAGTATTTT
.	TRBD1	TRBJ2-7	TRBV20-1	CSASAEDRVYEQYF	TGCAGTGCTAGTGCCGAGGACAGGGTCTACGAGCAGTACTTC
.	TRBD1	TRBJ2-5	TRBV12-3/TRBV12-4	CASSPTGVGTQYF	TGTGCCAGCAGTCCCACAGGGGTTGGGACCCAGTACTTC
.	.	TRBJ1-2	TRBV5-6	CASSLDFGAFRGYTF	TGTGCCAGCAGCTTGGACTTCGGGGCGTTCCGGGGCTACACCTTC
many	TRBD2	TRBJ2-5	TRBV6-5	CASSGGGNQYF	TGTGCCAGCAGTGGGGGGGGAAACCAGTACTTC
.	.	TRBJ1-1	TRBV11-1	CASSFFRGNTEAFF	TGTGCCAGCAGCTTTTTTAGGGGGAACACTGAAGCTTTCTTT
few	.	TRBJ1-4	TRBV5-1	CASSLEGLLTDEKLFF	TGCGCCAGCAGCTTGGAGGGGTTGTTAACGGATGAAAAACTGTTTTTT
few	.	TRBJ2-1	TRBV7-2	CASSQRWGINEQFF	TGTGCCAGCAGCCAGAGATGGGGCATAAATGAGCAGTTCTTC
many	.	TRBJ1-1	TRBV6-5	CASSYGGTEAFF	TGTGCCAGCAGTTATGGGGGCACTGAAGCTTTCTTT
few	.	TRBJ2-5	TRBV12-3/TRBV12-4	CASSLPRVGETQYF	TGTGCCAGCAGTCTACCCAGGGTGGGAGAGACCCAGTACTTC
few	.	TRBJ1-1	TRBV12-3/TRBV12-4	CASLRSRVTEAFF	TGTGCCAGCCTACGTTCCCGGGTCACTGAAGCTTTCTTT
few	.	TRBJ2-7	TRBV7-2	CASSLWSGYEQYF	TGTGCCAGCAGCTTATGGTCGGGTTACGAGCAGTACTTC
.	.	TRBJ2-7	TRBV5-1	CASSLSQSYEQYF	TGCGCCAGCAGCTTGAGCCAGAGCTACGAGCAGTACTTC
few	TRBD2	TRBJ2-7	TRBV19	CASSIAAGGLSYEQYF	TGTGCCAGTAGTATAGCTGCGGGGGGATTATCCTACGAGCAGTACTTC
.	TRBD2	TRBJ2-1	TRBV12-3/TRBV12-4	CTISLVPAGAPTQYNEQFF	TGTACCATCAGTTTAGTCCCCGCGGGAGCCCCCACACAGTACAATGAGCAGTTCTTC
.	.	TRBJ1-1	TRBV6-1	CASSKIGPTEAFF	TGTGCCAGCAGTAAAATCGGGCCCACTGAAGCTTTCTTT
.	.	TRBJ2-6	TRBV18	CASSRTERGANVLTF	TGTGCCAGCTCACGGACAGAGAGGGGGGCCAACGTCCTGACTTTC
few	TRBD2	TRBJ2-2	TRBV5-1	CASSFGLAERTGELFF	TGCGCCAGCAGTTTTGGACTAGCAGAGCGCACCGGGGAGCTGTTTTTT
few	.	TRBJ1-1	TRBV5-1	CASSGTPRGMNTEAFF	TGCGCCAGCAGCGGAACCCCCAGGGGCATGAACACTGAAGCTTTCTTT
.	.	TRBJ2-7	TRBV12-3/TRBV12-4	CASSLGQAYRSQYF	TGTGCCAGCAGTTTAGGACAGGCTTACCGCTCCCAGTACTTC
once	TRBD1	TRBJ1-1	TRBV28	CASKIPGQGLNTEAFF	TGTGCCAGCAAGATTCCGGGACAGGGGCTGAACACTGAAGCTTTCTTT
few	TRBD1	TRBJ2-5	TRBV12-3/TRBV12-4	CASSFWTGGETQYF	TGTGCCAGCAGTTTTTGGACAGGGGGAGAGACCCAGTACTTC
few	TRBD1	TRBJ1-1	TRBV7-2	CASSPTGVQAFF	TGTGCCAGCAGCCCGACAGGGGTACAAGCTTTCTTT
.	.	TRBJ2-3	TRBV20-1	CSARDSGPWSTDTQYF	TGCAGTGCTAGAGATAGCGGTCCCTGGAGCACAGATACGCAGTATTTT
.	TRBD1	TRBJ2-3	TRBV20-1	CSARAGTGGTDTQYF	TGCAGTGCTAGGGCCGGGACAGGGGGTACAGATACGCAGTATTTT
.	TRBD2	TRBJ2-1	TRBV11-2	CASSLERAGGEQFF	TGTGCCAGCAGCTTAGAGAGGGCGGGAGGTGAGCAGTTCTTC
few	TRBD1	TRBJ1-2	TRBV27	CASSGQGVGSPRYTF	TGTGCCAGCAGTGGACAGGGAGTCGGGAGCCCCCGCTACACCTTC
.	.	TRBJ2-5	TRBV15	CATSTPEAGGAQYF	TGTGCCACCAGCACCCCGGAGGCCGGAGGGGCCCAGTACTTC